These 25 T cell receptor beta chains were sequenced from one sample in a study of radiotherapy plus CTLA-4 blockade in lung cancer. The method was immunoSEQ multiplex PCR; TCRdb's version includes in-frame clones alone and lacks a portion of them. This sample has about 120,000 clones, with more than 80% found just once. The sample here was peripheral blood, taken from a patient treated with radiotherapy plus ipilimumab. The source is a human donor with non-small cell lung cancer that progressed on radiotherapy plus ipilimumab.

The chain combines TRBV25-1 with TRBJ2-5; D may correspond to TRBD1 or TRBD2 (5 bases each). The CDR3 has 16 amino acids. Per the germline V gene, CDR1 is MGHDK and CDR2 is SYGVNS. The V end was cut by 9 bases, the J end by 1 base, with 21 bases between. CDR3 amino acids: CASTRGPTFSQETQYF. DNA for the CDR3: TGTGCCAGTACACGGGGACCCACGTTCAGCCAAGAGACCCAGTACTTC.

CDR3 bases: TGTGCCAGCAGCTTAGTTACAGGGGACCTTCTTGAGCAGTACTTC. Its protein is CASSLVTGDLLEQYF. This chain uses TRBV11-3 with TRBJ2-7; 7 bases agree with TRBD1. Trimming took 1 base from V and 7 from J; bases not matched to a gene: 10. The CDR3 totals 15 residues. In germline, CDR1 is SGHNT, CDR2 YENEEA.

The chain employs TRBV5-6 and TRBJ2-2; 14 bases fit TRBD2. This CDR3 region has 16 residues. J lost 10 bases, V lost 6 bases, and 11 bases had no gene match. The germline CDR1 and CDR2 sequences are SGHDT and YYEEEE. CDR3 residues: CASNRLGGLAGEELFF. CDR3 bases: TGTGCCAGCAACCGCCTCGGGGGACTAGCGGGGGAGGAGCTGTTTTTT. Based on the CDR3 plus reference TRBV5-6 and TRBJ2-2, the full variable domain is DAGVTQSPTHLIKTRGQQVTLRCSPKSGHDTVSWYQQALGQGPQFIFQYYEEEERQRGNFPDRFSGHQFPNYSSELNVNALLLGDSALYLCASNRLGGLAGEELFFGEGSRLTVL.

The chain couples TRBV10-2 to TRBJ1-5; the D is unclear. V was clipped by 6 bases and J by 1 base, with 10 bases between them. The CDR3 covers 14 residues. Germline loops: CDR1 WSHSY, CDR2 SAAADI. The CDR3 DNA follows: TGCGCCAGCAGACAGTTGGGCAGCAATCAGCCCCAGCATTTT. This encodes CASRQLGSNQPQHF.

This sequence joins TRBV27 and TRBJ2-5; TRBD2 matches at 9 bases. V gave up 5 bases and J gave up 5 bases; unmatched junction bases: 6. CDR1 and CDR2 (germline): MNHEY, SMNVEV (reference sequence). This CDR3 has 14 residues. CDR3 protein: CASSLAGPTETQYF. CDR3 DNA: TGTGCCAGCAGTCTAGCGGGACCTACGGAGACCCAGTACTTC.

The chain joins TRBV19 to TRBJ1-1, with 7 bases identical to TRBD1. J was trimmed by 6 bases and V by 5 bases; bases with no gene match: 6. Germline loops: CDR1 LNHDA, CDR2 SQIVND (reference sequence). This CDR3 spans 13 amino acids. For the CDR3, the DNA is TGTGCCAGTAGTCTCAGACAGGGACCTGAAGCTTTCTTT. The encoded protein is CASSLRQGPEAFF.

The J gene is TRBJ1-2, the V gene TRBV29-1; unclear D gene. Germline values: CDR1 SQVTM, CDR2 ANQGSEA. This CDR3 spans 14 amino acids. The V end was cut by 4 bases, the J end by 4 bases, with 16 bases between. Here the CDR3 DNA reads TGCAGCGTTGTTGGAGGGCAGCAGCTCTATGGCTACACCTTC. Its translation is CSVVGGQQLYGYTF.

The chain is built from TRBV29-1 and TRBJ2-1; D not resolved. Germline values: CDR1 SQVTM, CDR2 ANQGSEA. V lost 4 bases and J 2 bases, leaving 15 bases between the germline ends. The CDR3 extends over 15 amino acids. In DNA form, the CDR3 reads TGCAGCGTTGTGCAAGTTCCTGTTACCTACAATGAGCAGTTCTTC. Translating it yields CSVVQVPVTYNEQFF.

The chain combines TRBV29-1 with TRBJ2-5; 14 nucleotides align to TRBD2. Per the germline V gene, CDR1 is SQVTM and CDR2 is ANQGSEA. After removal of 7 bases from V and 7 bases from J, the junction contained 2 bases not matched to a gene. This CDR3 has 12 amino acids. The CDR3 sequence: CSGTSGGRTQYF. The CDR3 coding sequence is TGCAGCGGGACTAGCGGGGGGCGGACCCAGTACTTC.

This chain connects TRBV2 to TRBJ1-5; D is perhaps TRBD1 (6 bases). The germline V gene has CDR1 SNHLY and CDR2 FYNNEI. V was shortened by 5 bases and J by 7 bases, with 9 bases between the two germline ends. The CDR3 sequence is 12 residues long. The CDR3 protein is CASSLGGQPQHF. CDR3 nucleotide sequence: TGTGCCAGCAGTCTAGGGGGGCAGCCCCAGCATTTT.

The chain carries TRBV2 and TRBJ2-7; 11 bases line up with TRBD2. The CDR3 length is 14 residues. Germline V gene lookup returns CDR1 SNHLY and CDR2 FYNNEI. The trim removed 3 bases at V and 6 bases at J, leaving 4 bases unmatched. CDR3 nucleotide sequence: TGTGCCAGCAGTGAGAGTCTAGCGGGAGGCGAGCAGTACTTC. Translated: CASSESLAGGEQYF. Full variable domain (remainder filled in from reference TRBV2 and TRBJ2-7): EPEVTQTPSHQVTQMGQEVILRCVPISNHLYFYWYRQILGQKVEFLVSFYNNEISEKSEIFDDQFSVERPDGSNFTLKIRSTKLEDSAMYFCASSESLAGGEQYFGPGTRLTVT.

This chain uses TRBV5-4 with TRBJ1-2, with D possibly matching TRBD1 (5 bases). The CDR3 is 14 amino acids. V lost 4 bases and J lost 8, with 18 bases in between. Germline V lookup: CDR1 SGHNT, CDR2 YYREEE (reference sequence). CDR3 protein: CASSLAGTLSGYTF. CDR3 nucleotide sequence: TGTGCCAGCAGCCTGGCGGGGACTCTGTCCGGCTACACCTTC.

CDR3 nucleotide sequence: TGCGCCAGCGGATCCCTCTCGGCAAATGCCGGGGAGCTGTTTTTT. This translates into CASGSLSANAGELFF. The chain links TRBV5-1 to TRBJ2-2; the D is unclear. The germline V and J ends were trimmed by 7 bases and 6 bases, with 19 bases remaining between them. This CDR3 region has 15 residues. Per germline, CDR1 SGHRS and CDR2 YFSETQ.

V usage is TRBV5-5 and J usage is TRBJ2-7; the match to TRBD1 covers 7 bases. The CDR3 length is 15 residues. V trimming: 7 bases; J trimming: 7 bases; junction bases outside the gene matches: 17. Germline V CDR1 and CDR2: SGHKS, YYEKEE (reference sequence). The CDR3 protein is CASQAGTASLKEQYF. The CDR3 region has the DNA TGTGCCAGCCAAGCAGGGACAGCCTCCTTGAAGGAGCAGTACTTC. Looking up the rest from reference TRBV5-5 and TRBJ2-7 gives the full variable domain: DAGVTQSPTHLIKTRGQQVTLRCSPISGHKSVSWYQQVLGQGPQFIFQYYEKEERGRGNFPDRFSARQFPNYSSELNVNALLLGDSALYLCASQAGTASLKEQYFGPGTRLTVT.

As for this clone: One end of the junction does not line up with germline, which may come from a read error. This chain connects TRBV6-1 to TRBJ2-4; 10 positions agree with TRBD2. The V gene's germline CDR1 is MNHNS and CDR2 SASEGT. CDR3 length: 13 amino acids. The CDR3 protein is CASREAGGNIQYF. For the CDR3, the DNA is TGTGCCAGCAGGGAAGCGGGAGGGAACATTCAGTACTTC.

The chain carries TRBV6-1 and TRBJ1-2; D might be TRBD1 (5 bases). Germline loops: CDR1 MNHNS, CDR2 SASEGT. The CDR3 consists of 16 residues. Trimming took 4 bases from V and 3 from J, leaving 18 bases between them. Written as DNA, the CDR3 is TGTGCCAGCAGTGCGGGACCATCGGATCGATACTATGGCTACACCTTC. It specifies CASSAGPSDRYYGYTF.

Here the CDR3 reads CASSIDLEDRTYGYTF. DNA for the CDR3: TGTGCCAGTAGTATAGATCTCGAGGACAGAACCTATGGCTACACCTTC. J is TRBJ1-2 and V is TRBV19; tentatively, D is TRBD1 (6 bases). The V end lost 0 bases, the J end lost 4 bases, and 15 bases lay between the germline ends. The CDR3 spans 16 residues. Per the germline V gene, CDR1 is LNHDA and CDR2 is SQIVND (reference sequence).

The rearrangement links TRBV6-1 to TRBJ2-7; possible D gene TRBD1, 6 bases. CDR3 length: 18 amino acids. V lost 2 bases, J lost 2 bases, and 22 bases lay in between. Per germline, CDR1 MNHNS and CDR2 SASEGT. CDR3 in DNA: TGTGCCAGCAGTGAAAGGGTGTCGACAGGAGTTAGGACCTACGAGCAGTACTTC. Residues: CASSERVSTGVRTYEQYF.

This chain uses TRBV5-6 with TRBJ2-7; 8 nucleotides line up with TRBD1. The germline V gene encodes CDR1 SGHDT and CDR2 YYEEEE. The CDR3 extends over 14 amino acids. J was trimmed by 3 bases and V by 4 bases; bases with no gene match: 6. The CDR3 nucleotides read TGTGCCAGCAGCCCCGGAGGGACAGGCTACGAGCAGTACTTC. Residues: CASSPGGTGYEQYF.

The chain couples TRBV11-3 to TRBJ2-1; maybe TRBD2 (6 bases). CDR1 is SGHNT, CDR2 YENEEA, per germline. V dropped 5 bases and J dropped 9 bases, with 11 bases sitting between them. The CDR3 loop spans 12 amino acids. The CDR3 here is CASSLTGGEQFF. CDR3 nucleotides: TGTGCCAGCAGCCTAACCGGGGGTGAGCAGTTCTTC.

The gene calls are TRBV2 and TRBJ2-2; D remains unclear. Trimming removed 6 bases from V and 2 bases from J, with 4 bases in between. The CDR3 contains 12 residues. Germline CDR1 reads SNHLY; CDR2 reads FYNNEI. The DNA for the CDR3 is TGTGCCAGCAGCCGAAACACCGGGGAGCTGTTTTTT. It encodes CASSRNTGELFF.

This chain connects TRBV27 to TRBJ2-2; D possibly corresponds to TRBD2 (6 bases). This CDR3 has 16 residues. Looked up from germline, CDR1 is MNHEY and CDR2 is SMNVEV (reference sequence). Trimming removed 2 bases at V and 6 bases at J, with 16 bases between. Written as DNA, the CDR3 is TGTGCCAGCAGTTTAGGTATAGGGGAGGTATCCGGGGAGCTGTTTTTT. It translates to CASSLGIGEVSGELFF.

This clone was recorded only once. The J gene is TRBJ1-2, the V gene TRBV12-5; 7 nucleotides align to TRBD1. Trimming removed 3 bases from V and 2 bases from J; junction bases left unmatched: 3. The CDR3 is 14 amino acids. Germline V CDR1 and CDR2: LGHNT, FRNRAP. CDR3 in DNA: TGTGCTAGTGGTTTACAGGGGTTAAACTATGGCTACACCTTC. Protein sequence: CASGLQGLNYGYTF.

The CDR3 DNA reads TGTGCCACCAGCAGAGGAGGGGGACTAGCGGGCACCGGGGAGCTGTTTTTT. Its protein is CATSRGGGLAGTGELFF. The chain links TRBV15 to TRBJ2-2; 12 bases line up with TRBD2. This CDR3 has 17 amino acids. Per germline, CDR1 LNHNV and CDR2 YYDKDF (reference sequence). V dropped 1 base and J dropped 4; count of bases not matched to a gene: 4. Full variable domain (missing parts from reference TRBV15 and TRBJ2-2): DAMVIQNPRYQVTQFGKPVTLSCSQTLNHNVMYWYQQKSSQAPKLLFHYYDKDFNNEADTPDNFQSRRPNTSFCFLDIRSPGLGDTAMYLCATSRGGGLAGTGELFFGEGSRLTVL.

The chain combines TRBV18 with TRBJ2-2; D perhaps matches TRBD2 (6 bases). This CDR3 region has 16 residues. Germline loops: CDR1 KGHSH, CDR2 LQKENI. The V end lost 3 bases, the J end lost 4 bases, and 15 bases lay between the germline ends. The DNA of the CDR3 is TGTGCCAGCTCACCTAATCAGGGAGGACGCACCGGGGAGCTGTTTTTT. Translation gives CASSPNQGGRTGELFF.